This T cell receptor (beta chain) was documented in a study of T cell changes during pregnancy in multiple sclerosis (dated by TCRdb to about 2019). General notes on the study: In women with multiple sclerosis, the researchers looked at how the T cell repertoire shifted as pregnancy progressed.

About this clone: The target of this receptor is not known. No base quality values were provided; no much bigger clone lies one nucleotide off.

Library creation used the immunoSEQ multiplex PCR assay. This is the immuneACCESS table as TCRdb keeps it, with only in-frame sequences that have V and J called. A part of the clones is gone; compared with another copy, unresolved V genes explain less than half, and the rest is unexplained. The sample data list tens of thousands of clones, and about 87% of these were observed just once. The top ten hold roughly 5.6% of the sample. This receptor was obtained from a female donor in good health, enrolled as a control in a pregnancy study. Sequences were derived from peripheral blood, sampled in the first trimester of pregnancy.

The DNA sequence reads TGCAGCGTTGAATTTCAGCAAGAGACCCAGTACTTC. It codes for CSVEFQQETQYF. The chain is made from TRBV29-1 and TRBJ2-5; too little of a D gene remains to name it. From its cysteine to its phenylalanine, the CDR3 spans 12 amino acids. Only the CDR3 DNA stays, 36 bases, in frame from base 1. V loses 2 bases, J loses 2 bases, and the germline ends lie 6 bases apart. CDR1 and CDR2 are drawn from the germline V gene: SQVTM, ANQGSEA.